Described below is a single T cell receptor (beta chain) sequence and its context. Its antigen remains unidentified. This record comes from a study of shared clonotypes between healthy human individuals. Across the whole study: The study used three CD4 naive, three CD4 memory, two CD8 naive and one CD8 memory plate per donor. Findings and caveats of the study: Clonotype sharing among donors, it was expected, would be affected by sequencing depth. Clonotypes which were not shared had lower generation probabilities than clonotypes that all four donors shared.

This was a deep-level run. Clones were read by immunoSEQ multiplex PCR, and TCRdb kept only the in-frame ones, dropping some. This table has roughly 1 million clones, roughly 70% appearing once. The V gene lost 3 bases and the J gene lost 2 bases, with 16 bases spanning the gap. This CDR3 is 15 amino acids long. Germline V gene lookup returns CDR1 SQVTM and CDR2 ANQGSEA. Sequenced sample: memory CD4+ T cells sorted from blood. Subset in this sample: CD45RA-negative fraction. The source is a man between 18 and 35 years old in good health. The chain employs TRBV29-1 and TRBJ1-1; D remains unclear. CDR3 sequence (DNA): TGCAGCGTTGATGGGAGGGCGGGAAAAAACACTGAAGCTTTCTTT. This sequence encodes CSVDGRAGKNTEAFF.